Sequencing of this TCR beta chain was carried out in a study of blood T cell repertoires in COVID-19 (dated by TCRdb to the early 2020s). Study-wide context: Samples covering the acute and convalescent phases of COVID-19 were provided by collaborators in the United States, Italy and Spain. The material from the prospective study consisted of cDNA or gDNA derived from T cells, B-cell-depleted T cells, or PBMCs. Deeply sampled blood TCRbeta repertoires from subjects exposed to, actively infected with, or recovered from COVID-19 were included in the dataset. A freely available public database, intended as a resource for researchers studying the immune response to SARS-CoV-2, is where the repertoires were released. The samples were drawn from two sources: the first 160 participants of the ongoing ImmuneRACE study, and over 1,000 subjects contributed by 6 global collaborators. The sample metadata nearly always contained a de-identified subject ID, COVID-19 status, age in years and sex. Where available, HLA class I and class II types were taken from metadata supplied by the sample provider and were not determined by assay-based typing.

About this clone: Its binding antigen is unknown. No quality values exist for individual bases; no much larger clone is one base distant.

Inclusive of the bounding cysteine and phenylalanine, the CDR3 is 17 residues long. The read is trimmed to its CDR3 DNA, 51 bases read in frame from base 1. The germline V gene sets CDR1 to LGHNA and CDR2 to YNFKEQ. Ends trimmed: V by 0 bases, J by 4 bases; bases unmatched to a gene: 5. The research as a whole found: Clinical and demographic metadata were provided uncurated, with the amount varying by source and participant.

TCRbeta CDR3 regions were amplified from genomic DNA by means of the immunoSEQ Assay, a bias-controlled multiplex PCR. In the paper's pipeline: The number of nucleated cells in each sample was estimated by amplification of reference gene primers within the assay. Sequence reads were collapsed and filtered to measure the absolute abundance of every unique TCRbeta CDR3 rearrangement. For each sample, productive Simpson clonality was calculated as the square root of Simpson's diversity index across productive rearrangements. Drawn from immuneACCESS, this table holds only the in-frame rearrangements with V and J called that TCRdb kept. Clones are partly lost; checked studies trace under half to an unresolved V gene and leave the rest unexplained. V and J calls plus clone size are reproduced from that table; the DNA served to infer D and trimming. This sample holds 270,000 or so clones; about 89% were observed only once. The ten top clones hold about 4.6% of the sample.

Each collaborating institution followed its own protocols to collect whole blood in K2EDTA tubes. Collaborator samples were shipped for TCRbeta analysis as frozen whole blood, isolated PBMCs, or DNA extracted from either sample type. Sequenced material: peripheral blood. The rearranged segments are TRBV4-2 and TRBJ2-6, with 8 bases matching TRBD2. This clonotype was sampled from a man aged 40-55 years with acute or convalescent COVID-19. The nucleotide sequence reads TGTGCCAGCAGCCAAGACCGGACTAGCTCCGGGGCCAACGTCCTGACTTTC. Its coded protein is CASSQDRTSSGANVLTF.